Reported below is one TCR beta chain. Data came from immunoSEQ multiplex PCR; TCRdb stores just in-frame clones and leaves some out. The table shows roughly 14,000 clones, with about 86% occurring only once. The record originates from a study of T cells in localized non-small cell lung cancer. This CDR3 region has 12 residues. CDR1 SGHTA and CDR2 FQGNSA come from the germline V gene. The V end lost 3 bases, the J end lost 3 bases, and 3 bases lay between the germline ends. The chain couples TRBV7-2 to TRBJ1-3; D uncertain. The sample was peripheral blood, taken before any cancer treatment. The receptor was derived from a female donor older than 55 with stage I squamous cell lung carcinoma. As DNA, the CDR3 is TGTGCCAGCAGCTTTGGTGGAAACACCATATATTTT. Amino acids: CASSFGGNTIYF.